This T cell receptor beta chain was recovered during a study of cytomegalovirus exposure and HLA in healthy donors. Germline V CDR1 and CDR2: SGHRS, YFSETQ. Between the trimmed V and J ends, which lost 3 bases and 4 bases, there was a span of 9 bases. The CDR3 runs 13 residues. Study findings and constraints: For most TCR beta V segments, an earlier analysis put the productive rate at about 90% or about 30% of the time. Generally TCR sequences proved uncommon, though certain public TCRs appeared in numerous donors. In a later analysis, most CMV-associated TCR beta chains appeared HLA-restricted.

Use of 60 Vbeta and 13 Jbeta primers characterized the PCR. Clones were sequenced by immunoSEQ multiplex PCR, and TCRdb holds only the in-frame ones, with some missing. This sample has around 180,000 clones, with 80% to 90% found just once. Comments on this clone: The antigen remains undetermined.

The chain couples TRBV5-1 to TRBJ2-3; D ambiguous. The source is a male donor in good health and CMV-seronegative. The sample consisted of PBMCs. CDR3: CASSSTPADTQYF. In DNA form, the CDR3 reads TGCGCCAGCAGCTCGACTCCGGCAGATACGCAGTATTTT.